This is a list of T cell receptor beta chains from one sample in a study of OX40 agonist ivuxolimab in advanced cancers. Repertoires were generated with immunoSEQ multiplex PCR, while TCRdb's copy carries only in-frame clones and drops some. This sample has 45,000 to 60,000 clones, with roughly 90% found just once. The source material was CD4+ or CD8+ T cells sorted from blood, sampled in a trial of the OX40 agonist ivuxolimab. These receptors were collected from an adult with an advanced solid tumor such as melanoma, head and neck, liver or kidney cancer. Both conserved end residues are part of each CDR3. Each record gives: clone size, J gene, V gene, D gene, CDR3 DNA, CDR3 protein. The D gene is left open where the match is weak. Some rows mark clone size as missing; the rest say once, few, many or name a class of expanded clone.

once	TRBJ2-7	TRBV6-1	.	TGTGCCAGCGGGGGCGGGGCAGCCTACGAGCAGTACTTC	CASGGGAAYEQYF
.	TRBJ2-1	TRBV9	.	TGTGCCAGCAGCGTAGAACGGGGCACCCGAAATGAGCAGTTCTTC	CASSVERGTRNEQFF
.	TRBJ1-1	TRBV7-6	.	TGTGCCAGCAGCTTAAAGGGGGACACTGAAGCTTTCTTT	CASSLKGDTEAFF
.	TRBJ2-7	TRBV15	TRBD2	TGTGCCACCAGCAGAGCCGAGACTAGCGGGAGGATCGAGCAGTACTTC	CATSRAETSGRIEQYF
once	TRBJ1-2	TRBV6-5	.	TGTGCCAGCAGGTTGGACGAAAGCTATGGCTACACCTTC	CASRLDESYGYTF
few	TRBJ1-2	TRBV5-6	.	TGTGCCAGCAGCTTGGCCAATGGGGATGGCTACACCTTC	CASSLANGDGYTF
.	TRBJ2-3	TRBV2	TRBD1	TGTGCCAGCTGTCGGGACAGGGACACAGATACGCAGTATTTT	CASCRDRDTDTQYF
.	TRBJ2-1	TRBV6-1	.	TGTGCCAGCAGTGAAGGGGGCGGGGGCCCCTACAATGAGCAGTTCTTC	CASSEGGGGPYNEQFF
.	TRBJ2-3	TRBV11-2	TRBD1	TGTGCCAGCAGCCGACTACAGGGGGCTCGGAATACGCAGTATTTT	CASSRLQGARNTQYF
.	TRBJ2-1	TRBV6-6	.	TGTGCCAGCACCCAAAGGGGGACGATATACAATGAGCAGTTCTTC	CASTQRGTIYNEQFF
.	TRBJ1-1	TRBV4-1	.	TGCGCCAGCAGCCAAACCCTCGAGAACACTGAAGCTTTCTTT	CASSQTLENTEAFF
.	TRBJ2-2	TRBV5-1	.	TGCGCCAGCAGCTTGGCGGCGGTTACCGGGGAGCTGTTTTTT	CASSLAAVTGELFF
once	TRBJ1-3	TRBV5-1	.	TGCGCCAGCAGCTTGGACACAGGGAGGCTCTCTGGAAACACCATATATTTT	CASSLDTGRLSGNTIYF
.	TRBJ1-2	TRBV28	.	TGTGCCAGCAGTCGTATACAGGGCTATGGCTACACCTTC	CASSRIQGYGYTF
.	TRBJ2-5	TRBV11-2	.	TGTGCCAGCAGCTTAGTGTATGGGGACACCTCGGGAGAGACCCAGTACTTC	CASSLVYGDTSGETQYF
few	TRBJ2-7	TRBV6-5	.	TGTGCCAGCAGTTCCCGGAACAGGGCGACCGACGAGCAGTACTTC	CASSSRNRATDEQYF
.	TRBJ1-2	TRBV28	.	TGTGCCAGCAGGGCCCAAGGCAACGCAAACTATGGCTACACCTTC	CASRAQGNANYGYTF
.	TRBJ1-2	TRBV4-1	.	TGCGCCAGCAGCCCCCTCTTTGCACAGGGCGCTGGCTACACCTTC	CASSPLFAQGAGYTF
.	TRBJ2-2	TRBV19	TRBD2	TGTGCCAGTTCAGGATTAGCGGGGGCCGGGGAGCTGTTTTTT	CASSGLAGAGELFF
.	TRBJ2-7	TRBV7-8	.	TGTGCCAGCAGCCCCCGGAGCACCTACGAGCAGTACTTC	CASSPRSTYEQYF
.	TRBJ1-4	TRBV5-1	TRBD1	TGCGCCAGCAGCCTTACAGGGGGCAGGAATGAAAAACTGTTTTTT	CASSLTGGRNEKLFF
.	TRBJ2-3	TRBV7-3	.	TGTGCCAGCAGCTTACTTCCGGCCGGCCTTAGCACAGATACGCAGTATTTT	CASSLLPAGLSTDTQYF
.	TRBJ2-7	TRBV2	TRBD2	TGTGCCAGCAGGGAGCGGGGTGAGGACGAGCAGTACTTC	CASRERGEDEQYF
.	TRBJ2-4	TRBV6-1	TRBD1	TGTGCCAGCAGCTGGGACAGGGAAAAAAACATTCAGTACTTC	CASSWDREKNIQYF
.	TRBJ2-2	TRBV30	TRBD1	TGTGCCTGGAGTCCCGGGACAGGGAGAGGAACCGGGGAGCTGTTTTTT	CAWSPGTGRGTGELFF
.	TRBJ2-6	TRBV5-1	.	TGCGCCAGCAGCTTGGGTGGGGGTAGCTCTGGGGCCAACGTCCTGACTTTC	CASSLGGGSSGANVLTF
once	TRBJ1-5	TRBV28	.	TGTGCCAGCAGTTCCGGGGCAAGAAATCAGCCCCAGCATTTT	CASSSGARNQPQHF
.	TRBJ1-2	TRBV19	.	TGTGCCAGTAGTACCCAGGGTAACTATGGCTACACCTTC	CASSTQGNYGYTF
.	TRBJ2-3	TRBV19	.	TGTGCCAGTAGTATCCGGGTCTCAGATACGCAGTATTTT	CASSIRVSDTQYF
.	TRBJ2-7	TRBV28	.	TGTGCCAGCAGCCGGGACCCCTCCTACGAGCAGTACTTC	CASSRDPSYEQYF
.	TRBJ2-3	TRBV6-1	.	TGTGCCAGCACAGTCGCAGATACGCAGTATTTT	CASTVADTQYF
.	TRBJ1-1	TRBV7-9	.	TGTGCCAGCAGGTTAGAGGCGGGGGTCACTGAAGCTTTCTTT	CASRLEAGVTEAFF
.	TRBJ2-7	TRBV7-8	.	TGTGCCAGCAGCTTAAACCGCTACGAGCAGTACTTC	CASSLNRYEQYF
.	TRBJ1-1	TRBV18	.	TGTGCCAGCTCACCCAATCCACAGGGGAACACTGAAGCTTTCTTT	CASSPNPQGNTEAFF
once	TRBJ1-2	TRBV27	.	TGTGCCAGCAGTTTAGGTTGGACAGAGGCCCCCAGGAATGGCTACACCTTC	CASSLGWTEAPRNGYTF
.	TRBJ2-6	TRBV28	.	TGTGCCAGCAGTTTCGACAGCCTCTCTGGGGCCAACGTCCTGACTTTC	CASSFDSLSGANVLTF
once	TRBJ2-7	TRBV30	.	TGTGCCTGGAGTCGCTACAGGTCGTCCTACGAGCAGTACTTC	CAWSRYRSSYEQYF
once	TRBJ1-1	TRBV6-1	.	TGTGCCAGCAGCCCCAACAGGCTGAACACTGAAGCTTTCTTT	CASSPNRLNTEAFF
.	TRBJ2-7	TRBV30	.	TGTGCCTGGACTCAGGGGTTAAACGAGCAGTACTTC	CAWTQGLNEQYF
once	TRBJ2-7	TRBV5-4	TRBD2	TGTGCCAGCAGCGTAGCGGGAGGAGGGGTCTACGAGCAGTACTTC	CASSVAGGGVYEQYF
once	TRBJ2-7	TRBV5-4	TRBD2	TGTGCCAGCACCCGAGGCGGAGGACTAGCGGTGGGGGAGCAGTACTTC	CASTRGGGLAVGEQYF
.	TRBJ2-1	TRBV7-9	.	TGTGCCAGCAGCTTAGCCCCCATCGGGAATGAGCAGTTCTTC	CASSLAPIGNEQFF
.	TRBJ2-3	TRBV2	TRBD1	TGTGCCAGCAGGGGACAGGGGGCTAGCACAGATACGCAGTATTTT	CASRGQGASTDTQYF
.	TRBJ2-7	TRBV19	.	TGTGCCAGTAGTTCCTCCGGTGGTAGTCTGCACGAGCAGTACTTC	CASSSSGGSLHEQYF
.	TRBJ1-3	TRBV19	TRBD1	TGTGCCAGCAGACAGGGAAGTTCGGGAAACACCATATATTTT	CASRQGSSGNTIYF
.	TRBJ2-1	TRBV4-2	TRBD2	TGTGCCAGCAGCCTACTAGCGGGGGGGCAGGATGAGCAGTTCTTC	CASSLLAGGQDEQFF
.	TRBJ2-1	TRBV11-1	.	TGTGCCAGCAGCTTACTAAATGAGCAGTTCTTC	CASSLLNEQFF
.	TRBJ1-1	TRBV13	TRBD1	TGTGCCAGCAGCTTAGGAGACAGGGCTGGCACTGAAGCTTTCTTT	CASSLGDRAGTEAFF
.	TRBJ2-1	TRBV5-1	TRBD2	TGCGCCAGCAGCCCTAGCGGGACAGTCTACAATGAGCAGTTCTTC	CASSPSGTVYNEQFF
.	TRBJ1-2	TRBV19	.	TGTGCCAGTAGTATCAAGGGCGGCTACACCTTC	CASSIKGGYTF
once	TRBJ1-5	TRBV9	TRBD1	TGTGCCAGCAGCGTCCTCCGGGACAGGGCTGGACAGCCCCAGCATTTT	CASSVLRDRAGQPQHF
.	TRBJ2-2	TRBV2	.	TGTGCCAGCAGTCCGGGCTCGGCGGGGACCGGGGAGCTGTTTTTT	CASSPGSAGTGELFF
.	TRBJ1-4	TRBV4-2	.	TGTGCCAGCAGCCAAGATTTAGCTGGCGGGGGGCAAAATGAAAAACTGTTTTTT	CASSQDLAGGGQNEKLFF
.	TRBJ1-5	TRBV6-1	.	TGTGCCAGCAGTGTGACCCATACGGGCAATCAGCCCCAGCATTTT	CASSVTHTGNQPQHF
.	TRBJ2-5	TRBV5-1	.	TGCGCCAGCAGCTCCACGGGCGCGGAGACCCAGTACTTC	CASSSTGAETQYF
.	TRBJ1-4	TRBV14	.	TGTGCCAGCAGCGCAAATTCCGGCCCACGGGCTCCAAATGAAAAACTGTTTTTT	CASSANSGPRAPNEKLFF
.	TRBJ2-1	TRBV4-2	TRBD2	TGTGCCAGCAGCCAAGAGGCGGCGGGGGTATACAATGAGCAGTTCTTC	CASSQEAAGVYNEQFF
.	TRBJ2-1	TRBV28	TRBD1	TGTGCCAGCAGGGGACAGGGTCTGGAGTTCTTC	CASRGQGLEFF
.	TRBJ2-5	TRBV11-3	TRBD2	TGTGCCAGCAGCTCTAGCGGGAGGGCCTCCCAAGAGACCCAGTACTTC	CASSSSGRASQETQYF
once	TRBJ1-2	TRBV7-9	.	TGTGCCAGCAGCTTATCGGGGGCACACTATGGCTACACCTTC	CASSLSGAHYGYTF